One sample yielded the 24 T cell receptor beta chains listed below, sequenced in a study of Ad26.COV2.S vaccination and SARS-CoV-2 variants. The treatment is: roughly 18 received Ad26.COV2.S at low or high dose, single or two shots; 5 received placebo; per-sample allocation not given. The study sampled participants on day 63 after the first vaccine or placebo injection. Assay: immunoSEQ multiplex PCR; the TCRdb copy retains only in-frame clones and omits some. The sample contains around 300,000 clones, almost 90% of which appear only once. Sequences were derived from peripheral blood, sampled in a trial of Ad26.COV2.S vaccine versus placebo. The receptors stem from a person between 18 and 65 years old who received the Ad26.COV2.S COVID-19 vaccine or a placebo.

This chain connects TRBV5-1 to TRBJ1-4; D unresolved. V shed 0 bases and J shed 5 bases, with 8 bases lying between them. The V gene's germline CDR1 is SGHRS and CDR2 YFSETQ. The length of the CDR3 is 14 residues. This chain's CDR3 is CASSLGTSNEKLFF. In DNA, the CDR3 is TGCGCCAGCAGCTTGGGGACGTCAAATGAAAAACTGTTTTTT.

This rearrangement joins TRBV9 to TRBJ1-1; D is possibly TRBD1 (5 bases). V lost 0 bases and J lost 7, with 16 bases in between. This CDR3 is 15 amino acids long. Germline CDR1 reads SGDLS; CDR2 reads YYNGEE. In nucleotides, the CDR3 is TGTGCCAGCAGCGTAGTCGGGGCCGGTGGGGGTGAAGCTTTCTTT. Translation: CASSVVGAGGGEAFF.

This clone was found a few times. This chain uses TRBV19 with TRBJ1-2; D call uncertain. Deletions cut 7 bases from V and 2 bases from J, with 14 bases between. CDR1 is LNHDA, CDR2 SQIVND, per germline (reference sequence). This CDR3 spans 14 amino acids. In DNA, the CDR3 is TGTGCCAGTACCGATTTAGCCCTCAACTATGGCTACACCTTC. Its translation: CASTDLALNYGYTF. The full variable domain, completed using reference TRBV19 and TRBJ1-2, is DGGITQSPKYLFRKEGQNVTLSCEQNLNHDAMYWYRQDPGQGLRLIYYSQIVNDFQKGDIAEGYSVSREKKESFPLTVTSAQKNPTAFYLCASTDLALNYGYTFGSGTRLTVV.

V gene TRBV5-1 combines with J gene TRBJ1-4, with D maybe TRBD1 (5 bases). Trimming removed 0 bases from V and 3 bases from J, with 9 bases in between. Germline V gene sequence: CDR1 SGHRS, CDR2 YFSETQ. There are 15 residues in the CDR3. CDR3: CASSLGRDSNEKLFF. Written as DNA, the CDR3 is TGCGCCAGCAGCTTGGGCAGGGACTCTAATGAAAAACTGTTTTTT.

The rearrangement uses TRBV4-3 and TRBJ2-2; 9 bases match TRBD2. The V gene's germline CDR1 is LGHNA and CDR2 YSLEER. The CDR3 has 18 residues. V shed 1 base, J shed 1 base, and the junction held 7 bases outside the gene matches. This CDR3 reads CASSQGVGLALNTGELFF. The CDR3 DNA reads TGCGCCAGCAGCCAAGGGGTGGGACTAGCTTTGAACACCGGGGAGCTGTTTTTT.

Comments on this clone: Other nucleotide sequences in the sample specify the same CDR3. This sequence joins TRBV11-3 and TRBJ1-3; D gene unclear. This CDR3 is 13 amino acids long. V was shortened by 4 bases and J by 2 bases, with 6 bases between the two germline ends. The germline V gene has CDR1 SGHNT and CDR2 YENEEA. The CDR3 DNA reads TGTGCCAGCAGCTCGGGCACTGGAAACACCATATATTTT. Encoded protein: CASSSGTGNTIYF.

In nucleotides, the CDR3 is TGTGCCAGCAGCTCTGGGGGCTCCTATAATTCACCCCTCCACTTT. Protein: CASSSGGSYNSPLHF. The genes are TRBV6-5 and TRBJ1-6, with D possibly TRBD1 on 5 matching bases. The V and J ends lost 6 bases and 0 bases respectively, with 9 bases between them. The germline gives CDR1 MNHEY, CDR2 SVGAGI. This CDR3 spans 15 amino acids.

The rearrangement links TRBV10-2 to TRBJ2-2; the D gene could be TRBD1 or TRBD2 (6 bases each). The germline CDR1 and CDR2 sequences are WSHSY and SAAADI. The CDR3 runs to 16 residues. The ends were cut back, 0 bases at V and 6 bases at J, with 14 bases in the middle. CDR3 DNA: TGCGCCAGCAGTGAGTCGAGCTCGGGGGCGCCCGGGGAGCTGTTTTTT. Translating gives CASSESSSGAPGELFF.

This clone showed up just a few times. The rearrangement joins TRBV7-9 to TRBJ2-2; D not resolved. Germline lookup yields CDR1 SEHNR and CDR2 FQNEAQ (reference sequence). Trimming left V 3 bases short and J 7 bases short, with 6 bases between. This CDR3 is built from 12 residues. The CDR3 spells CASSLSVGELFF. CDR3 bases: TGTGCCAGCAGCTTGTCCGTCGGGGAGCTGTTTTTT.

This clone has a handful of counts. This chain connects TRBV19 to TRBJ2-2; TRBD2 agrees at 11 bases. CDR1 and CDR2 (germline): LNHDA, SQIVND (reference sequence). The CDR3 extends over 14 amino acids. V trimming: 7 bases; J trimming: 5 bases; junction bases outside the gene matches: 3. CDR3 loop: CASMGLAVTGELFF. In DNA form, the CDR3 reads TGTGCCAGTATGGGACTAGCGGTGACCGGGGAGCTGTTTTTT.

V usage is TRBV20-1 and J usage is TRBJ2-6; D is uncertain. The germline V and J ends were trimmed by 3 bases and 2 bases, with 2 bases remaining between them. This CDR3 spans 12 amino acids. Germline V CDR1 and CDR2: DFQATT, SNEGSKA (reference sequence). CDR3 loop: CSASPGANVLTF. CDR3 DNA sequence: TGCAGTGCTAGTCCTGGGGCCAACGTCCTGACTTTC.

This clone has a single count. This sequence joins TRBV28 and TRBJ1-2, with a possible D match to TRBD1 (6 bases). This CDR3 is 14 amino acids long. The germline V gene has CDR1 MDHEN and CDR2 SYDVKM. Trimming removed 8 bases from V and 3 bases from J, with 16 bases in between. CDR3 amino acids: CASFPGGIDYGYTF. The CDR3 nucleotides are TGTGCCAGCTTTCCCGGGGGCATAGACTATGGCTACACCTTC.

CDR3 coding DNA: TGTGCCAGCAGCCCCCTCAGGGGAGGGCTGAAGGTCACTGAAGCTTTCTTT. Its translation: CASSPLRGGLKVTEAFF. This chain links TRBV7-9 with TRBJ1-1, with TRBD1 as a possible D gene (6 bases). V gave up 5 bases and J gave up 4 bases, with 23 bases separating them. CDR1 is SEHNR, CDR2 FQNEAQ, per germline (reference sequence). The CDR3 covers 17 residues. The variable domain in full, completed from reference TRBV7-9 and TRBJ1-1, reads DTGVSQNPRHKITKRGQNVTFRCDPISEHNRLYWYRQTLGQGPEFLTYFQNEAQLEKSRLLSDRFSAERPKGSFSTLEIQRTEQGDSAMYLCASSPLRGGLKVTEAFFGQGTRLTVV.

The rearrangement uses TRBV7-2 and TRBJ2-1; D remains ambiguous. Trimming took off 5 bases at V and 4 bases at J, with 15 bases between the two ends. The CDR3 runs 15 residues. Germline-derived CDR1 and CDR2 are SGHTA and FQGNSA. CDR3 coding DNA: TGTGCCAGCAGCCTCTTGAAGAATATTTACAATGAGCAGTTCTTC. As protein: CASSLLKNIYNEQFF.

This rearrangement joins TRBV10-3 to TRBJ1-1; the D gene is possibly TRBD1 (6 bases). With 3 bases removed from V and 5 bases from J, the gap between germline ends came to 10 bases. CDR3 length: 13 residues. Germline CDR1 is ENHRY and CDR2 is SYGVKD. The CDR3 region is CAISDGTGTEAFF. The CDR3 bases are TGTGCCATCAGTGACGGTACAGGGACTGAAGCTTTCTTT.

V usage is TRBV5-4 and J usage is TRBJ2-2, with 7 nucleotides matching TRBD2. Germline CDR1 and CDR2: SGHNT and YYREEE (reference sequence). There are 16 residues in the CDR3. After removal of 1 base from V and 7 bases from J, the junction contained 10 bases not matched to a gene. CDR3 sequence reads: CASSLLVGGPGGELFF. The CDR3, as DNA: TGTGCCAGCAGCTTGTTGGTGGGAGGGCCGGGCGGGGAGCTGTTTTTT.

This clone was seen only once. The genes are TRBV3-1 (or the pseudogene TRBV3-2) and TRBJ1-6; no firm D call. V was cut by 1 base and J by 12 bases, with 7 bases left in between. Germline loops: CDR1 LGHDT, CDR2 YNNKEL (reference sequence). This CDR3 region has 12 residues. The CDR3 reads CASSQAAGPLHF. CDR3 nucleotide sequence: TGTGCCAGCAGCCAAGCTGCGGGACCCCTCCACTTT.

In DNA form, the CDR3 reads TGTGCCAGCAGTCCCCAGGGGGAGACTGAAGCTTTCTTT. Protein: CASSPQGETEAFF. The chain carries TRBV12-3 or TRBV12-4 and TRBJ1-1, with 7 bases lining up with TRBD1. V dropped 5 bases and J dropped 5; count of bases not matched to a gene: 5. The CDR3 spans 13 residues.

The chain recombines TRBV7-8 with TRBJ1-1; tentatively, D is TRBD1 (6 bases). The length of the CDR3 is 15 residues. Trimming removed 1 base at V and 5 bases at J, with 14 bases between. CDR1 is SGHVS, CDR2 FQNEAQ, per germline. The CDR3, as DNA: TGTGCCAGCAGCTTAGATGACAGGTTAAAGACTGAAGCTTTCTTT. Translation gives CASSLDDRLKTEAFF.

The chain is built from TRBV18 and TRBJ1-3; D might be TRBD1 (6 bases). The germline gives CDR1 KGHSH, CDR2 LQKENI. Trimming shortened V by 1 base and J by 4 bases, and 14 bases separated the two germline ends. The CDR3 has 16 amino acids. CDR3 DNA: TGTGCCAGCTCACCACGCCCAGGGGATTTCGGAAACACCATATATTTT. Protein sequence: CASSPRPGDFGNTIYF.

The chain is built from TRBV7-9 and TRBJ2-2; 8 bases line up with TRBD1. CDR1 SEHNR and CDR2 FQNEAQ come from the germline V gene (reference sequence). The J segment lost 6 bases and the V segment lost 5 bases, leaving 11 bases of the junction unmatched. This CDR3 has 16 amino acids. CDR3 sequence (DNA): TGTGCCAGCAGCCCTGGAAGGACAGGGCGTTCCGGGGAGCTGTTTTTT. This translates into CASSPGRTGRSGELFF.

V is TRBV4-3 and J is TRBJ1-1; D is possibly TRBD1 (5 bases). Trimming took 0 bases from V and 2 from J, leaving 16 bases between them. The CDR3 is made up of 17 amino acids. In germline, CDR1 is LGHNA, CDR2 YSLEER. The CDR3 DNA is TGCGCCAGCAGCCAAGATATTTCCGGGACCCAAAACACTGAAGCTTTCTTT. It encodes CASSQDISGTQNTEAFF.

V gene TRBV4-3 combines with J gene TRBJ1-2; D is perhaps TRBD1 (6 bases). Germline values: CDR1 LGHNA, CDR2 YSLEER. The ends were cut back, 0 bases at V and 7 bases at J, with 12 bases in the middle. The CDR3 covers 14 residues. CDR3 sequence reads: CASSQDRGSAGYTF. In DNA, the CDR3 is TGCGCCAGCAGCCAAGACAGGGGCAGCGCTGGCTACACCTTC.

V is TRBV6-2 or TRBV6-3 and J is TRBJ2-2, with TRBD2 matching 7 bases. This CDR3 region has 14 residues. The V and J ends lost 2 bases and 8 bases, in that order; junction bases with no gene match: 5. The V gene's germline CDR1 is MNHEY and CDR2 SVGEGT. The DNA for the CDR3 is TGTGCCAGCAGTTACGGCGGGAGCGGGGGGGAGCTGTTTTTT. This encodes CASSYGGSGGELFF.